This TCR beta chain is drawn from a study of T-cell memory formation after mild COVID-19 (dated by TCRdb to the early 2020s). In the study overall: Most TCR sequence clusters were specific to one of the two donors. In a couple of donors, T-cell clones that expanded and contracted after mild COVID-19 were followed by sequencing TCRalpha and TCRbeta repertoires longitudinally. Two young, previously healthy adult volunteers, one female and one male, were included in the cohort.

In this sample, this clonotype turned up a few times. This clone's antigen is unknown. Base-call qualities are not available, and no considerably larger clone is one nucleotide away. Between the V and J ends, shortened by 3 bases and 6 bases respectively, the junction contains 12 bases. The CDR3 goes from the cysteine to the phenylalanine over 14 residues. CDR3 DNA only is kept here, 42 bases in frame from base 1. Ficoll-Paque density gradient centrifugation was the method used to isolate PBMCs. General study outcomes and caveats: Balanced CD4/CD8 phenotypes were observed for clones contracting from day 15 to 85, whereas a bias towards CD4+ was observed for a second wave of clones expanding from day 15 to 37. Some responding clones were detected in pre-infection memory, which suggested that pre-existing cross-reactive memory T cells had joined the SARS-CoV-2 response. The study included only two mild cases, and larger cohorts that include severe cases with pre-infection samples were judged to be necessary. Contracting CD4+ clones were found mainly in CM and EM memory subsets, while CD8+ clones were enriched in EMRA. SARS-CoV-2 specificity was not confirmed for the second-wave clones peaking on day 37.

Data came from an Illumina NovaSeq 6000. TCRalpha and TCRbeta cDNA libraries were constructed by 5'RACE with constant-segment primers, with sample barcodes and unique molecular identifiers being introduced. RNA was extracted from every sample with Trizol reagent. Libraries were amplified in two PCR steps, with a second sample barcode and Illumina TruSeq adapters added in the second step. Libraries were sequenced on an Illumina NovaSeq with 2 x 150 bp paired-end reads. The authors' pipeline ran thus. Reads were demultiplexed and collapsed into UMI-guided consensus sequences with migec v1.2.7. Using mixcr v2.1.11, the UMI consensuses were aligned to TRA and TRB V and J templates and assembled into clonotypes. A clonotype was counted as expanded or contracted only if both edgeR and NoisET called the change significant, with noise models trained on biological replicates. For edgeR calls, the thresholds were a false discovery rate-adjusted p below 0.01 and a log2 fold-change of 1. As an exploratory analysis of dynamics, max-normalized trajectories of the 1000 most abundant clonotypes were examined by PCA with hierarchical clustering. The CD4 or CD8 phenotype of responding clones was assigned using the separately sequenced CD4+ and CD8+ repertoires. Clones were called with MiXCR by TCRdb after fastp trimmed the public reads at Q25, and only in-frame beta chains were retained. Each CDR3 protein gets just one entry, which takes the most common genes and DNA from the rows behind it. The V and J calls come from TCRdb's annotation, not from the publication. In this sample the table shows 250,000 to 350,000 distinct CDR3 sequences, 15% to 20% of which occur a single time. The ten largest clones take up 22% of the sample.

The specimen sequenced was PBMCs or a T cell subset sorted from them (not recorded which). The receptor was derived from a man aged 18 to 35 who had mild COVID-19 (a few samples of this study predate the infection). The sample titles of this study are shuffled in the database, so cell type and time point are left out; the donor was told from shared clones. This chain is built from TRBV12-3 or TRBV12-4 and TRBJ2-1, with TRBD1 tentatively as D gene (6 bases match). The CDR3 here reads CASSLMAGANEQFF. The DNA is TGTGCCAGCAGTTTGATGGCAGGGGCCAATGAGCAGTTCTTC.